This T cell receptor beta chain was captured by sequencing in a study of blood T cell repertoires in COVID-19. Study overall: Material from acute and convalescent COVID-19 was sourced from the United States, Italy and Spain.

Here immunoSEQ multiplex PCR was the method, and the copy in TCRdb shows in-frame clones only, minus some. The sample lists a few hundred thousand clones; about 85% were seen once. The sequence derives from a woman younger than 35 with acute or convalescent COVID-19. The sequencing input was peripheral blood.

The CDR3 DNA reads as TGTGCCAGCAGGCCCCTGACAGGGTATAATTCACCCCTCCACTTT. It is translated as CASRPLTGYNSPLHF. This sequence joins TRBV28 and TRBJ1-6; TRBD1 agrees at 7 bases. The V gene end was trimmed by 6 bases and the J gene end by 4 bases; junction bases not matched to a gene: 6. The germline CDR1 and CDR2 sequences are MDHEN and SYDVKM. This CDR3 has 15 residues.